Sequencing of this T cell receptor beta chain was carried out in a study of patients and donors after allogeneic stem cell transplantation. This CDR3 is 14 amino acids long. V was shortened by 7 bases and J by 7 bases, with 16 bases between the two germline ends. Germline V lookup: CDR1 MNHEY, CDR2 SMNVEV (reference sequence). TCRdb used MiXCR to reprocess the RT-PCR reads, holding one entry per CDR3 protein. The data hold roughly 190,000 distinct CDR3 sequences, with more than 35% observed a single time. This receptor was taken from a human donor who was either an allogeneic HSCT recipient or a stem cell or donor lymphocyte infusion donor (not recorded which). It is not recorded whose cells these are; they may come from a transplant donor. Sequenced input: blood, either unsorted or a sorted T cell fraction (not recorded which). The chain joins TRBV27 to TRBJ2-2, with D possibly being TRBD1 (5 bases). The CDR3 loop reads CASKLAGPGGELFF. DNA for the CDR3: TGTGCCAGCAAGCTCGCAGGGCCCGGCGGGGAGCTGTTTTTT.